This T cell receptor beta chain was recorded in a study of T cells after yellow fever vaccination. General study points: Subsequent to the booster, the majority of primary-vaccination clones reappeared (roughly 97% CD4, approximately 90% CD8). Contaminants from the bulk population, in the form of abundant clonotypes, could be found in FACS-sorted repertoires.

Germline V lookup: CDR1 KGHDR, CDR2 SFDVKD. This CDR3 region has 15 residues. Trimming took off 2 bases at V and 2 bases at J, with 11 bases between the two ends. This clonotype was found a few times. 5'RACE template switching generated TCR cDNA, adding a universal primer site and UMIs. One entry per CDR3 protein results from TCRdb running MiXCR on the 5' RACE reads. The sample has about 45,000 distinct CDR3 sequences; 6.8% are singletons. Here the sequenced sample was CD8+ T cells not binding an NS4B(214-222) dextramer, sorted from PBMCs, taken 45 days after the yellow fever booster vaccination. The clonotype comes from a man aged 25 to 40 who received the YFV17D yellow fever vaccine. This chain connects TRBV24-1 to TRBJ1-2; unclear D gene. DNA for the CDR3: TGTGCCACCAGTGATTCGCGGCAGGAAAACTATGGCTACACCTTC. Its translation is CATSDSRQENYGYTF.